What follows are 4 T cell receptor beta chains derived from one specimen sequenced in a study of cytomegalovirus exposure and HLA in healthy donors. The PCR made use of 60 Vbeta and 13 Jbeta primers. The method was immunoSEQ multiplex PCR; TCRdb's version includes in-frame clones alone and lacks a portion of them. There are nearly 200,000 clones in the sample; about nine tenths occur only once, and 1% to 1.5% lies in the top ten. The sample consisted of PBMCs. The source of these receptors is a man aged 30 to 39 in good health and CMV-seronegative.

This chain uses TRBV21-1 with TRBJ2-1; TRBD2, the D gene given by the table, was not confirmed from the DNA. TRBV21-1 counts as a pseudogene. The CDR3 runs to 17 residues. This chain's CDR3 is CARGVSGGLSSYNEQFF. In nucleotides, the CDR3 is TGTGCCAGGGGGGTCAGCGGGGGGTTGAGCTCCTACAATGAGCAGTTCTTC.

The rearrangement links TRBV5-6 to TRBJ2-2; 8 nucleotides agree with TRBD2. CDR1 SGHDT and CDR2 YYEEEE come from the germline V gene. This CDR3 has 17 amino acids. The V and J ends lost 1 base and 7 bases, in that order; junction bases with no gene match: 12. DNA for the CDR3: TGTGCCAGCAGCTTGCCACCGGGACTAGACGTCGGCGGGGAGCTGTTTTTT. It specifies CASSLPPGLDVGGELFF.

The CDR3 DNA follows: TGTGCCAGCAGCGACAGGGGGGAAGGGGAACATGGCTACACCTTC. Its translation is CASSDRGEGEHGYTF. The gene calls are TRBV7-8 and TRBJ1-2, with 9 bases aligning to TRBD1. Germline assignment: CDR1 SGHVS and CDR2 FQNEAQ. The ends lost 5 bases at V and 6 bases at J; junction bases unmatched: 10. The CDR3 is made up of 15 amino acids.

Regarding this clone: A junction boundary mismatches the germline segment, possibly from a read error. This chain links TRBV29-1 with TRBJ2-3; D is possibly TRBD2 (5 bases). The CDR3 spans 13 residues. The germline V gene encodes CDR1 SQVTM and CDR2 ANQGSEA. CDR3 amino acids: CSAEREGRDTQYF. The CDR3 DNA reads TGCAGCGCTGAACGGGAAGGGAGAGATACGCAGTATTTT.